This paragraph covers one T cell receptor beta chain sequence. The antigen is not known. Other DNA sequences from this sample encode an identical CDR3 as well. These data originate in a study of tumor-infiltrating lymphocytes in localized non-small cell lung cancer. Overall study findings and caveats: Tumor T-cell fraction was not associated with recurrence-free survival. IM1 and IM2 tumors showed no difference in T-cell fraction. Different pieces of the same tissue were used for each assay.

The table came from immunoSEQ multiplex PCR; TCRdb's copy has only in-frame clones and leaves some out. The top ten clones hold approximately 8.9% of a sample with around 16,000 clones, approximately 70% of them seen once. Germline V gene lookup returns CDR1 MDHEN and CDR2 SYDVKM. The CDR3 has 13 amino acids. V shed 6 bases and J 7 bases; nucleotides not matched to a gene: 8. The sample was lung tumor tissue. This sequence originates from a human donor with non-small cell lung cancer. The chain carries TRBV28 and TRBJ2-7; 8 nucleotides agree with TRBD1. CDR3 region: CASRGQGWGEQYF. The CDR3 DNA reads TGTGCCAGCAGAGGACAGGGTTGGGGGGAGCAGTACTTC.